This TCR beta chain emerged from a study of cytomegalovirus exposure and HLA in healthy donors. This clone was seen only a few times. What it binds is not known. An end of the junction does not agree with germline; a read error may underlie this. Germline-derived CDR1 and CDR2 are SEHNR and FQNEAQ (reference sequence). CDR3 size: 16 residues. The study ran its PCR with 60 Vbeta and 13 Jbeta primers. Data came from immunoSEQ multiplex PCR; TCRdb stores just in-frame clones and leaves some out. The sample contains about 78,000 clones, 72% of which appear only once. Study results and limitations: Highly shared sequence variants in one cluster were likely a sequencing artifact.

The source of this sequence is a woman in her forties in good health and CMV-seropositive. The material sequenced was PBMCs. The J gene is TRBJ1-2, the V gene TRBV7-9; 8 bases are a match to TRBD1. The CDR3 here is CASSSFPGQAGDGYPF. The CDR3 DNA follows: TGTGCCAGCAGCTCCTTCCCGGGACAGGCCGGTGATGGCTACCCCTTC.